The 6 T cell receptor beta chains in this list originate from one sample, sequenced in a study of OX40 agonist ivuxolimab in advanced cancers. Sequencing used immunoSEQ multiplex PCR; TCRdb keeps in-frame clones, though not all of them. The sample records 85,000 to 100,000 clones, roughly 90% being singletons. Here the sequenced sample was CD4+ or CD8+ T cells sorted from blood, taken in a trial of the OX40 agonist ivuxolimab. Every receptor here comes from an adult with an advanced solid tumor such as melanoma, head and neck, liver or kidney cancer.

This clone was seen a handful of times. The V call is TRBV9, the J call TRBJ1-1, with D unresolved. This CDR3 contains 14 residues. V dropped 0 bases and J dropped 5 bases, with 11 bases sitting between them. The germline V gene encodes CDR1 SGDLS and CDR2 YYNGEE. The CDR3: CASSVDTRGTEAFF. The CDR3 DNA follows: TGTGCCAGCAGCGTAGACACCCGAGGGACTGAAGCTTTCTTT.

This clone was observed once. The chain recombines TRBV7-3 with TRBJ2-3; 7 nucleotides align to TRBD2. Germline V gene sequence: CDR1 SGHTA, CDR2 FQGTGA. V was pared by 6 bases and J by 5 bases, with 17 bases of the junction left unmatched. The CDR3 has 17 residues. Here the CDR3 reads CASSTTGGGPGIDTQYF. In DNA, the CDR3 is TGTGCCAGCAGTACGACTGGGGGAGGGCCAGGAATAGATACGCAGTATTTT.

This chain joins TRBV5-1 and TRBJ1-4; no clear D gene. This CDR3 is built from 14 residues. CDR1 SGHRS and CDR2 YFSETQ come from the germline V gene. The V gene lost 4 bases and the J gene lost 7 bases, with 14 bases spanning the gap. Here the CDR3 reads CASSAGHKGEKLFF. As DNA, the CDR3 is TGCGCCAGCAGCGCGGGCCACAAGGGTGAAAAACTGTTTTTT. Variable domain in full (rest from reference TRBV5-1 and TRBJ1-4): KAGVTQTPRYLIKTRGQQVTLSCSPISGHRSVSWYQQTPGQGLQFLFEYFSETQRNKGNFPGRFSGRQFSNSRSEMNVSTLELGDSALYLCASSAGHKGEKLFFGSGTQLSVL.

The chain uses TRBV7-2 and TRBJ2-5, with D possibly TRBD2 on 6 matching bases. CDR3 length: 14 amino acids. Trimming shortened V by 0 bases and J by 5 bases, and 10 bases separated the two germline ends. The germline gives CDR1 SGHTA, CDR2 FQGNSA. CDR3 protein: CASSLAGGRETQYF. As DNA, the CDR3 is TGTGCCAGCAGCTTAGCGGGAGGCCGGGAGACCCAGTACTTC.

The V gene is TRBV7-2, the J gene TRBJ2-2, with a possible D match to TRBD1 (6 bases). Germline V CDR1 and CDR2: SGHTA, FQGNSA. The CDR3 runs 14 residues. V shed 7 bases and J shed 0 bases, with 9 bases lying between them. This chain's CDR3 is CASKRQANTGELFF. CDR3 coding DNA: TGTGCCAGCAAAAGACAGGCGAACACCGGGGAGCTGTTTTTT.

The chain combines TRBV5-1 with TRBJ2-7; 7 bases match TRBD1. Germline lookup yields CDR1 SGHRS and CDR2 YFSETQ. The CDR3 has 15 amino acids. V shed 4 bases, J shed 5 bases, and the junction held 12 bases outside the gene matches. The DNA for the CDR3 is TGCGCCAGCAGCCCCGGACAGGTCCCTTTTGACGAGCAGTACTTC. It encodes CASSPGQVPFDEQYF.